The 19 T cell receptor beta chains below were found in one sample sequenced in a study of CD4 T cells in relation to SARS-CoV-2 and coronaviruses. Their antigen targets remain unknown. TCRdb's table, derived via immunoSEQ multiplex PCR, lists solely in-frame clones and lacks some. The data show under 30,000 clones, around 72% seen once. CD4+ T cells from unexposed donors were obtained before the COVID-19 pandemic (2011-2018). CD4+ T cells were isolated from the cells after 10 days of culture. Sequenced sample: CD4+ T cells from PBMCs, cultured in vitro. The receptors were sampled from a human donor in good health.

The gene calls are TRBV7-2 and TRBJ1-2, with 7 positions matching TRBD1. There are 15 residues in the CDR3. Germline V gives CDR1 SGHTA, CDR2 FQGNSA. The J segment lost 4 bases and the V segment lost 1 base, leaving 6 bases of the junction unmatched. CDR3 region: CASSLGAQGGYGYTF. The CDR3 DNA reads TGTGCCAGCAGCTTAGGGGCTCAGGGGGGCTATGGCTACACCTTC.

This clone came up a few times. The chain combines TRBV7-3 with TRBJ2-2; weak D call: TRBD2 (6 bases). Germline CDR1 SGHTA, CDR2 FQGTGA. V was clipped by 5 bases and J by 11 bases, with 15 bases between them. The CDR3 contains 13 residues. The CDR3 sequence is CASSPGLSPELFF. CDR3 DNA sequence: TGTGCCAGCAGCCCGGGACTCTCCCCTGAGCTGTTTTTT.

The chain employs TRBV27 and TRBJ1-4; possibly TRBD1 for D (5 bases). Germline loops: CDR1 MNHEY, CDR2 SMNVEV (reference sequence). Trimming shortened V by 8 bases and J by 8 bases, and 18 bases separated the two germline ends. The CDR3 contains 14 residues. The CDR3: CASGKWGGEEKLFF. CDR3 bases: TGTGCCAGCGGAAAATGGGGAGGGGAAGAAAAACTGTTTTTT.

The chain recombines TRBV9 with TRBJ2-2; 11 bases are a match to TRBD2. V was pared by 0 bases and J by 0 bases, with 1 base of the junction left unmatched. Germline V lookup: CDR1 SGDLS, CDR2 YYNGEE. The CDR3 consists of 17 residues. The CDR3 reads CASSVEGLAANTGELFF. The CDR3 region has the DNA TGTGCCAGCAGCGTAGAGGGACTAGCGGCGAACACCGGGGAGCTGTTTTTT.

The genes are TRBV5-1 and TRBJ2-3; 10 bases match TRBD2. The germline gives CDR1 SGHRS, CDR2 YFSETQ. CDR3 size: 17 residues. Trimming took 0 bases from V and 4 from J; bases not matched to a gene: 8. The CDR3 DNA reads as TGCGCCAGCAGCTTGGGGGCTAGCGGGAGAGGGGCAGATACGCAGTATTTT. Translated, it gives CASSLGASGRGADTQYF.

The chain combines TRBV9 with TRBJ1-2; D not certain. V lost 4 bases and J 2 bases, leaving 9 bases between the germline ends. Germline V CDR1 and CDR2: SGDLS, YYNGEE. The CDR3 sequence is 13 residues long. The CDR3 loop is CASSTRQNYGYTF. CDR3 DNA: TGTGCCAGCAGCACCAGGCAGAACTATGGCTACACCTTC.

This sequence joins TRBV30 and TRBJ1-2; the D gene is possibly TRBD1 (5 bases). Trimming removed 1 base from V and 4 bases from J, with 19 bases in between. CDR1 is GTSNPN and CDR2 is SVGIG in the germline V gene (reference sequence). The CDR3 consists of 16 residues. CDR3 sequence: CAWSGPGMVGGYGYTF. The CDR3 nucleotides are TGTGCCTGGAGTGGCCCGGGTATGGTCGGGGGCTATGGCTACACCTTC.

This sequence joins TRBV7-2 and TRBJ2-1; no definite D call. Germline V gene sequence: CDR1 SGHTA, CDR2 FQGNSA. Trimming stripped 5 bases from V and 4 bases from J, with 9 bases between. The CDR3 contains 13 residues. This CDR3 reads CASSPQVYNEQFF. DNA for the CDR3: TGTGCCAGCAGCCCGCAGGTGTACAATGAGCAGTTCTTC.

V gene TRBV30 combines with J gene TRBJ1-2; no firm D call. The CDR3 sequence is 13 residues long. Trimming shortened V by 3 bases and J by 5 bases, and 13 bases separated the two germline ends. Germline V gene lookup returns CDR1 GTSNPN and CDR2 SVGIG (reference sequence). The CDR3 loop reads CAWRPDLQYGYTF. The CDR3 DNA is TGTGCCTGGAGGCCTGATCTCCAGTATGGCTACACCTTC.

The rearrangement links TRBV2 to TRBJ2-1; D gene ambiguous. V shed 6 bases and J shed 4 bases, with 13 bases lying between them. The CDR3 totals 14 residues. CDR1 is SNHLY, CDR2 FYNNEI, per germline. The DNA for the CDR3 is TGTGCCAGCAGCAGGTGGGAAACTTACAATGAGCAGTTCTTC. Encoded protein: CASSRWETYNEQFF.

The J gene is TRBJ2-1, the V gene TRBV10-2; 9 bases agree with TRBD2. CDR3 length: 11 residues. Germline V lookup: CDR1 WSHSY, CDR2 SAAADI. The junction had 1 base not matched to a gene; V was cut back by 6 bases and J by 10 bases. CDR3 DNA: TGCGCCAGCAGGCTAGCGGGGGAGCAGTTCTTC. Protein: CASRLAGEQFF.

V and J are TRBV5-1 and TRBJ1-3, with 7 bases aligning to TRBD1. Germline V lookup: CDR1 SGHRS, CDR2 YFSETQ. The CDR3 runs to 15 residues. With 4 bases clipped from V and 1 base from J, the junction kept 5 bases outside the gene matches. CDR3 in DNA: TGCGCCAGCAGCAGCGAACAGGGGTCTGGAAACACCATATATTTT. Amino acids: CASSSEQGSGNTIYF.

This clone has only a few counts. This chain connects TRBV5-6 to TRBJ1-6; the D is unclear. The CDR3 has 12 residues. The V gene lost 0 bases and the J gene lost 11 bases, with 6 bases spanning the gap. The germline V gene encodes CDR1 SGHDT and CDR2 YYEEEE. The CDR3 DNA sequence: TGTGCCAGCAGCTTGGAGTATGCACCCCTCCACTTT. It is translated as CASSLEYAPLHF.

The chain employs TRBV2 and TRBJ1-5; 7 nucleotides align to TRBD1. V dropped 6 bases and J dropped 6; count of bases not matched to a gene: 8. CDR3 length: 14 residues. The germline V gene encodes CDR1 SNHLY and CDR2 FYNNEI. CDR3: CASSLGQPGQPQHF. The CDR3 DNA is TGTGCCAGCAGCTTGGGACAGCCGGGTCAGCCCCAGCATTTT.

The gene calls are TRBV10-3 and TRBJ1-2, with 11 bases identical to TRBD1. The CDR3 consists of 13 residues. Germline-derived CDR1 and CDR2 are ENHRY and SYGVKD. V shed 6 bases, J shed 8 bases, and the junction held 5 bases outside the gene matches. CDR3 nucleotides: TGTGCCATCAGCGCGGACAGGGGGCTCGGCTACACCTTC. Protein product: CAISADRGLGYTF.

This clone was counted once. This chain joins TRBV3-1 (or the pseudogene TRBV3-2) and TRBJ2-1; D might be TRBD1 (6 bases). Trimming took 0 bases from V and 4 from J, leaving 10 bases between them. Per germline, CDR1 LGHDT and CDR2 YNNKEL (reference sequence). The CDR3 runs 15 residues. CDR3 region: CASSQDTGIYNEQFF. The CDR3 region has the DNA TGTGCCAGCAGCCAAGACACAGGGATTTACAATGAGCAGTTCTTC.

In this sample, this clone turned up once. The chain links TRBV9 to TRBJ1-5, with D uncertain. The CDR3 covers 13 residues. V was cut by 0 bases and J by 5 bases, with 6 bases left in between. Germline values: CDR1 SGDLS, CDR2 YYNGEE. In DNA form, the CDR3 reads TGTGCCAGCAGCGTAGGGCCGTATCAGCCCCAGCATTTT. Translated, it gives CASSVGPYQPQHF.

The chain employs TRBV28 and TRBJ1-4; possibly TRBD1 for D (6 bases). Trimming left V 3 bases short and J 11 bases short, with 10 bases between. The germline V gene encodes CDR1 MDHEN and CDR2 SYDVKM. The CDR3 has 12 amino acids. The CDR3 protein is CASSFRGGKLFF. In nucleotides, the CDR3 is TGTGCCAGCAGTTTCAGGGGAGGTAAACTGTTTTTT.

This clone has just a few counts. The genes are TRBV9 and TRBJ1-2, with TRBD1 as a possible D gene (6 bases). The CDR3 has 14 residues. The V and J ends lost 0 bases and 4 bases respectively, with 10 bases between them. Germline assignment: CDR1 SGDLS and CDR2 YYNGEE. The CDR3 sequence is CASSVGMDSYGYTF. In DNA, the CDR3 is TGTGCCAGCAGCGTAGGTATGGACAGCTATGGCTACACCTTC.